This is a list of T cell receptor beta chains from one sample in a study of blood T cell repertoires in COVID-19. Sequencing was performed with immunoSEQ multiplex PCR; in TCRdb, only in-frame clones are kept and a portion is missing. This repertoire shows under 400,000 clones, roughly 87% found once; its top ten account for roughly 3.9%. Sequencing was performed on peripheral blood. These receptors were obtained from a woman aged 60-70 years with COVID-19, enrolled during active disease. Both conserved end residues are part of each CDR3. A D gene is named only where the DNA matches it firmly.

j_gene | d_gene | v_gene | CDR3nt | CDR3aa
TRBJ1-6 | NA | TRBV19 | TGTGCCAGTACGGGATCCGGGGGTCATTCACCCCTCCACTTT | CASTGSGGHSPLHF
TRBJ2-3 | TRBD2 | TRBV27 | TGTGCCAGCAGTTCCAGACTAGCGGGCACAGATACGCAGTATTTT | CASSSRLAGTDTQYF
TRBJ1-2 | TRBD1 | TRBV9 | TGTGCCAGCAGCCCAGGGACAGGAGTTAACTATGGCTACACCTTC | CASSPGTGVNYGYTF
TRBJ1-1 | TRBD1 | TRBV6-5 | TGTGCCAGCAGTACAACAGGGGGGGGAAACACTGAAGCTTTCTTT | CASSTTGGGNTEAFF
TRBJ1-5 | NA | TRBV12-5 | TGTGCTAGTGGTTTCCCGGGGGATCAGCCCCAGCATTTT | CASGFPGDQPQHF
TRBJ2-1 | NA | TRBV6-2/TRBV6-3 | TGTGCCAGCAGTGCCAGCTCAGGGGGGACGCGGAGGAATGAGCAGTTCTTC | CASSASSGGTRRNEQFF
TRBJ1-2 | NA | TRBV4-1 | TGCGCCAGCAGCCAAGCGACAGACTATGGCTACACCTTC | CASSQATDYGYTF
TRBJ2-7 | NA | TRBV2 | TGTGCCGCGGGCACGGCACACTCCTACGAGCAGTACTTC | CAAGTAHSYEQYF
TRBJ1-1 | NA | TRBV29-1 | TGCAGCGTCGCACAGGGAAGGAACACTGAAGCTTTCTTT | CSVAQGRNTEAFF
TRBJ1-4 | NA | TRBV4-2 | TGTGCCAGCAGCCAAGATTCCGGTATCCCTCGGCCGCGGAAAGCACTGTTTTTT | CASSQDSGIPRPRKALFF
TRBJ1-1 | NA | TRBV5-1 | TGCGCCAGCAGCTTGGTCGGGCAGGGAGGCAACACTGAAGCTTTCTTT | CASSLVGQGGNTEAFF
TRBJ1-3 | TRBD1 | TRBV28 | TGTGCCAGCAGTCCTCCGGACAGGGACTCTGGAAACACCATATATTTT | CASSPPDRDSGNTIYF
TRBJ1-2 | TRBD1 | TRBV29-1 | TGCAGCGTTCAGACCGGGACAGGGAATGGCTACACCTTC | CSVQTGTGNGYTF
TRBJ1-4 | TRBD1 | TRBV3-1/TRBV3-2 | TGTGCCAGCAGCCTACCGGGACAGGCTAATGAAAAACTGTTTTTT | CASSLPGQANEKLFF
TRBJ1-4 | NA | TRBV6-1 | TGTGCCAGCAGTGAAAATTCAGGGCGAAATGAAAAACTGTTTTTT | CASSENSGRNEKLFF
TRBJ1-3 | NA | TRBV9 | TGTGCCAGCAGCGTAGGGCAGGACCTAAGACAGGTCTCTGGAAACACCATATATTTT | CASSVGQDLRQVSGNTIYF
TRBJ2-7 | NA | TRBV5-1 | TGCGCCAGCAGCTTGGCCGCGGGTAGCGGCAACTACGAGCAGTACTTC | CASSLAAGSGNYEQYF